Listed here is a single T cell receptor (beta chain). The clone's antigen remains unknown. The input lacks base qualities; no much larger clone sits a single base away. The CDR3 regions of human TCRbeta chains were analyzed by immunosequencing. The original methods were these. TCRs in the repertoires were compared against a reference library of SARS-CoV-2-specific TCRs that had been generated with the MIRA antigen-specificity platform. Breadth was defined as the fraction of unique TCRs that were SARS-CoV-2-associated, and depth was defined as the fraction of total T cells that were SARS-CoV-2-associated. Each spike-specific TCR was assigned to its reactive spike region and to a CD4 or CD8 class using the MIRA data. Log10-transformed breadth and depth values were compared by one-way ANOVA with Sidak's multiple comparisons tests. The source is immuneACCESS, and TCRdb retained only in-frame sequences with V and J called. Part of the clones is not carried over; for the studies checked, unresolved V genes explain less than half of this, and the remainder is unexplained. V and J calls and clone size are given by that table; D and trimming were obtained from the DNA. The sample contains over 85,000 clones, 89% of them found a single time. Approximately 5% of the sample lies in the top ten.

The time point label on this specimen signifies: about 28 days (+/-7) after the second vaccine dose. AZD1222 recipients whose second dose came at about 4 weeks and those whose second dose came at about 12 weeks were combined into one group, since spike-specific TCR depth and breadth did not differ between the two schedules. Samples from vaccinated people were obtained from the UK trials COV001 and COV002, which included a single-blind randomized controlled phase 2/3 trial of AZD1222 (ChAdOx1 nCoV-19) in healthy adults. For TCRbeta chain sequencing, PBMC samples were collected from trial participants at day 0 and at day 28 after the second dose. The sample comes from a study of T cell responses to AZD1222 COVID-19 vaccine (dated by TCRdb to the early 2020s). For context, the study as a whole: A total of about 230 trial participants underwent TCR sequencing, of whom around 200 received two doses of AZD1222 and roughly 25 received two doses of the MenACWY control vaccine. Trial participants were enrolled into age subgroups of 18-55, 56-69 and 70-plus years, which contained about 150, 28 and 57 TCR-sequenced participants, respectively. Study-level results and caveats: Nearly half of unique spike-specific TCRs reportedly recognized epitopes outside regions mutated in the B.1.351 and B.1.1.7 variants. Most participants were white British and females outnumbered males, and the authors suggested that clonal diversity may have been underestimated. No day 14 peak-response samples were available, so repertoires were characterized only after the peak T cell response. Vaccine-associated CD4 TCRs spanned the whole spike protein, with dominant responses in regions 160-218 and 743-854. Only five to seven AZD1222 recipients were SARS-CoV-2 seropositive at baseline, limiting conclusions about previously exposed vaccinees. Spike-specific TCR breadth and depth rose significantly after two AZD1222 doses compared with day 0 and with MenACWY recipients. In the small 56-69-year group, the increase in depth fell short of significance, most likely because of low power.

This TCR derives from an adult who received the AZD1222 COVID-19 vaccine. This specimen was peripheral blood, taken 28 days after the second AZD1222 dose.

The CDR3 protein: CATSAGFNYGYTF. The bases read TGTGCCACCAGTGCGGGTTTTAACTATGGCTACACCTTC. The V and J genes are TRBV15 and TRBJ1-2, with the D gene too uncertain to name. CDR1 LNHNV and CDR2 YYDKDF were looked up in the germline V gene (reference sequence). V gives up 6 bases and J gives up 1 base, and the segment between their germline ends measures 9 bases. From its cysteine to its phenylalanine, the CDR3 spans 13 amino acids. The read is trimmed to its CDR3 DNA, 39 bases read in frame from base 1.